One and the same sample provided the 7 T cell receptor beta chains below, sequenced in a study of blood T cells in healthy people across ages. Using a J-beta primer mix together with a sample-barcoded 5' primer, a second PCR was run for 7 to 11 cycles. TCRdb analysed the 5' RACE reads with MiXCR anew, one entry per CDR3 protein. Here the sample spans approximately 1,000,000 distinct CDR3 sequences, less than 50% being singletons. Material for sequencing was blood. These TCRs come from a woman in her sixties in good health.

The chain uses TRBV2 and TRBJ2-4; no clear D. V was shortened by 5 bases and J by 0 bases, with 11 bases between the two germline ends. CDR3 length equals 15 residues. Germline-derived CDR1 and CDR2 are SNHLY and FYNNEI. Here the CDR3 reads CASSFDTTAKNIQYF. As DNA, the CDR3 is TGTGCCAGCAGTTTCGACACGACAGCCAAAAACATTCAGTACTTC. The whole variable domain, remainder taken from reference TRBV2 and TRBJ2-4, is EPEVTQTPSHQVTQMGQEVILRCVPISNHLYFYWYRQILGQKVEFLVSFYNNEISEKSEIFDDQFSVERPDGSNFTLKIRSTKLEDSAMYFCASSFDTTAKNIQYFGAGTRLSVL.

This clonotype was counted a few times. V usage is TRBV25-1 and J usage is TRBJ2-5, with D perhaps TRBD1 (5 bases). The CDR3 is 14 amino acids. V shed 4 bases and J shed 4 bases, with 13 bases lying between them. Germline V gene lookup returns CDR1 MGHDK and CDR2 SYGVNS. This chain's CDR3 is CASSVKGIGETQYF. CDR3 nucleotide sequence: TGTGCCAGCAGTGTAAAGGGGATAGGAGAGACCCAGTACTTC.

The chain is built from TRBV27 and TRBJ2-3, with 7 bases matching TRBD2. Germline CDR1 and CDR2: MNHEY and SMNVEV (reference sequence). The length of the CDR3 is 15 residues. The junction had 11 bases not matched to a gene; V was cut back by 6 bases and J by 5 bases. DNA of the CDR3: TGTGCCAGCAGGCCTCGGGGCGGGAGCTTAGATACGCAGTATTTT. This gives the protein CASRPRGGSLDTQYF.

The chain combines TRBV7-2 with TRBJ2-3, with D perhaps TRBD2 (6 bases). Trimming cost V 5 bases and J 1 base, with 13 bases left between them. CDR1 is SGHTA and CDR2 is FQGNSA in the germline V gene. CDR3 length: 15 amino acids. CDR3 DNA: TGTGCCAGCAGCCTCGACGAGCGGGGCACAGATACGCAGTATTTT. This encodes CASSLDERGTDTQYF.

The CDR3 DNA sequence: TGTGCCAGCAGGCGGTCGGGGGAAGGGATCTACGAGCAGTACTTC. It translates to CASRRSGEGIYEQYF. The genes are TRBV27 and TRBJ2-7; a possible D gene is TRBD2 (6 bases). This CDR3 comprises 15 residues. V dropped 6 bases and J dropped 3 bases, with 18 bases sitting between them. From germline, CDR1 is MNHEY and CDR2 SMNVEV (reference sequence).

The chain combines TRBV29-1 with TRBJ2-1, with D perhaps TRBD2 (6 bases). This CDR3 is built from 12 residues. V lost 4 bases and J lost 6, with 10 bases in between. Germline V CDR1 and CDR2: SQVTM, ANQGSEA. The CDR3, as DNA: TGCAGCGTTGTCGGGGGAGGCAATGAGCAGTTCTTC. Its protein is CSVVGGGNEQFF.

This clonotype occurred a few times. The V call is TRBV2, the J call TRBJ2-5, with a weak D call TRBD2 (5 bases). Germline V lookup: CDR1 SNHLY, CDR2 FYNNEI. The CDR3 contains 15 residues. V shed 1 base and J shed 0 bases, with 9 bases lying between them. For the CDR3, the DNA is TGTGCCAGCAGTGAAGGGACTTTGTACCAAGAGACCCAGTACTTC. It yields the protein CASSEGTLYQETQYF.